These T cell receptor beta chains were read from a single sample in a study of CD4 T cells in relation to SARS-CoV-2 and coronaviruses. Antigens for these TCRs are unknown. The method was immunoSEQ multiplex PCR; TCRdb's version includes in-frame clones alone and lacks a portion of them. The data hold about 19,000 clones, with 70% to 80% observed a single time. Sequencing input: CD4+ T cells from PBMCs, cultured in vitro. These receptor sequences come from a human donor in good health. Each CDR3 is given with its conserved first and last residue. Fields, in order: V gene, D gene, clone size, J gene, CDR3 protein, CDR3 DNA. A D gene is named only where the DNA matches it firmly. Some rows have no size entry. The others give once, few or many, or a class for an expanded clone.

TRBV6-1	TRBD1	NA	TRBJ1-1	CASSDGGTGKPEAFF	TGTGCCAGCAGTGATGGCGGGACAGGGAAACCTGAAGCTTTCTTT
TRBV5-1	NA	few	TRBJ1-1	CASSLAWNTEAFF	TGCGCCAGCAGCTTGGCCTGGAACACTGAAGCTTTCTTT
TRBV6-5	NA	NA	TRBJ2-4	CASRGLAKNIQYF	TGTGCCAGCAGGGGCCTAGCCAAAAACATTCAGTACTTC
TRBV27	NA	NA	TRBJ1-2	CASSFDWRGGVFYGYTF	TGTGCCAGCAGTTTTGATTGGAGGGGTGGGGTTTTCTATGGCTACACCTTC
TRBV3-1/TRBV3-2	TRBD1	few	TRBJ2-7	CASSGQGTGQYF	TGTGCCAGCAGCGGACAGGGTACGGGGCAGTACTTC
TRBV6-1	TRBD1	once	TRBJ2-7	CASSEVFGTGTYEQYF	TGTGCCAGCAGTGAAGTTTTTGGGACAGGGACCTACGAGCAGTACTTC
TRBV11-2	TRBD1	NA	TRBJ2-7	CASSLYDGQGAGEQYF	TGTGCCAGCAGCTTATACGATGGACAGGGGGCTGGAGAGCAGTACTTC
TRBV30	TRBD2	NA	TRBJ2-1	CAWAVPGLAGGLSYNEQFF	TGTGCCTGGGCGGTACCGGGACTAGCGGGAGGTCTTTCCTACAATGAGCAGTTCTTC
TRBV2	TRBD1	NA	TRBJ2-7	CASRVEGQASYEQYF	TGTGCCAGCAGAGTCGAGGGACAGGCCTCCTACGAGCAGTACTTC
TRBV10-3	NA	few	TRBJ2-7	CAISGETYEQYF	TGTGCCATCAGTGGTGAAACCTACGAGCAGTACTTC
TRBV3-1/TRBV3-2	NA	NA	TRBJ2-1	CASSHYRTSYNEQFF	TGTGCCAGCAGCCATTACAGAACGTCGTACAATGAGCAGTTCTTC
TRBV2	NA	few	TRBJ2-2	CASSVVGGTGELFF	TGTGCCAGCAGTGTGGTTGGGGGCACCGGGGAGCTGTTTTTT
TRBV18	NA	NA	TRBJ1-5	CASSSLGVINQPQHF	TGTGCCAGTTCGTCATTAGGGGTAATCAATCAGCCCCAGCATTTT
TRBV6-5	NA	NA	TRBJ2-7	CASKRGGSDYEQYF	TGTGCCAGCAAACGAGGGGGGTCGGATTACGAGCAGTACTTC
TRBV7-3	NA	NA	TRBJ2-3	CASSPGRTDTQYF	TGTGCCAGCAGCCCCGGCCGCACAGATACGCAGTATTTT
TRBV5-6	TRBD1	few	TRBJ1-6	CASSVYRGSPLHF	TGTGCCAGCAGCGTCTACAGGGGTTCACCCCTCCACTTT
TRBV30	NA	NA	TRBJ1-4	CAWSQSTNEKLFF	TGTGCCTGGAGTCAAAGTACTAATGAAAAACTGTTTTTT
TRBV29-1	TRBD2	NA	TRBJ2-3	CSAVGGGTQYF	TGCAGCGCCGTGGGCGGGGGTACGCAGTATTTT
TRBV11-2	TRBD1	NA	TRBJ1-4	CASSLVGGMGEKLFF	TGTGCCAGCAGCTTAGTAGGGGGCATGGGGGAAAAACTGTTTTTT
TRBV29-1	NA	NA	TRBJ2-3	CRALIGPFSAATDTQYF	TGCAGGGCCTTGATAGGGCCATTTTCCGCTGCCACAGATACGCAGTATTTT
TRBV5-8	TRBD1	NA	TRBJ1-5	CASSPRTGNQPQHF	TGTGCCAGCAGCCCCAGGACAGGGAATCAGCCCCAGCATTTT
TRBV11-1	TRBD2	NA	TRBJ2-7	CASGLAGNYEQYF	TGTGCCAGCGGGTTAGCGGGGAACTACGAGCAGTACTTC
TRBV19	NA	NA	TRBJ1-2	CASTVDGRLRHDYGYTF	TGTGCCAGTACCGTAGACGGTCGATTAAGGCATGACTATGGCTACACCTTC
TRBV5-1	TRBD1	few	TRBJ1-6	CASSLSGQQNSPLHF	TGCGCCAGCAGCTTGTCGGGACAGCAGAATTCACCCCTCCACTTT
TRBV12-5	NA	once	TRBJ2-3	CASGQSTDTQYF	TGTGCTAGTGGTCAAAGCACAGATACGCAGTATTTT
TRBV3-1/TRBV3-2	TRBD1	few	TRBJ1-2	CASSPRQGSYGYTF	TGTGCCAGCAGCCCGCGACAGGGGTCCTATGGCTACACCTTC
TRBV2	NA	NA	TRBJ1-5	CASSLRRSGQPQHF	TGTGCCAGCAGTTTACGACGTAGCGGTCAGCCCCAGCATTTT
TRBV5-1	TRBD1	NA	TRBJ1-1	CASSPGGTEKAFF	TGCGCCAGCAGCCCGGGCGGGACAGAGAAAGCTTTCTTT
TRBV28	TRBD1	NA	TRBJ1-2	CASSLEDRDNYGYTF	TGTGCCAGCAGTTTAGAGGACAGGGATAACTATGGCTACACCTTC
TRBV12-5	TRBD1	NA	TRBJ2-7	CASGLVYGGQAYEQYF	TGTGCTAGTGGTTTGGTATATGGGGGACAGGCATACGAGCAGTACTTC
TRBV19	NA	NA	TRBJ2-2	CASSPGTATGELFF	TGTGCCAGTAGTCCAGGGACGGCTACCGGGGAGCTGTTTTTT
TRBV28	TRBD1	NA	TRBJ2-2	CASSNNGPRQGANTGELFF	TGTGCCAGCAGTAATAATGGCCCACGACAGGGGGCAAACACCGGGGAGCTGTTTTTT
TRBV2	NA	NA	TRBJ1-4	CASHLPATTSVATNEKLFF	TGTGCCAGCCATCTCCCGGCCACAACGTCAGTTGCAACTAATGAAAAACTGTTTTTT
TRBV27	NA	NA	TRBJ2-7	CASSFGDSVSEQYF	TGTGCCAGCAGTTTCGGTGACAGTGTGAGTGAGCAGTACTTC
TRBV30	NA	NA	TRBJ1-2	CACSSGAYGYTF	TGTGCCTGTAGTTCCGGGGCCTATGGCTACACCTTC
TRBV7-9	TRBD1	NA	TRBJ2-3	CASSLGTGNQNTQYF	TGTGCCAGCAGCTTAGGGACAGGGAATCAAAATACGCAGTATTTT
TRBV5-1	TRBD1	few	TRBJ1-5	CASSLGQGFSPQHF	TGCGCCAGCAGCCTAGGACAGGGATTTTCACCCCAGCATTTT
TRBV19	NA	NA	TRBJ1-1	CASTPRGDRKAFF	TGTGCCAGTACCCCCAGGGGCGACCGTAAGGCTTTCTTT
TRBV19	NA	NA	TRBJ2-7	CASSIAAGTPYEQYF	TGTGCCAGTAGTATAGCAGCCGGGACACCATACGAGCAGTACTTC
TRBV3-1/TRBV3-2	NA	NA	TRBJ2-1	CASSQELPGNIHNEQFF	TGTGCCAGCAGCCAAGAACTCCCGGGAAACATACACAATGAGCAGTTCTTC
TRBV5-1	NA	NA	TRBJ2-5	CASSFTGEETQYF	TGCGCCAGCAGCTTTACAGGAGAAGAGACCCAGTACTTC
TRBV7-7	TRBD2	NA	TRBJ2-1	CASSLAPGGRYEQFF	TGTGCCAGCAGCTTAGCGCCGGGAGGTCGCTATGAGCAGTTCTTC